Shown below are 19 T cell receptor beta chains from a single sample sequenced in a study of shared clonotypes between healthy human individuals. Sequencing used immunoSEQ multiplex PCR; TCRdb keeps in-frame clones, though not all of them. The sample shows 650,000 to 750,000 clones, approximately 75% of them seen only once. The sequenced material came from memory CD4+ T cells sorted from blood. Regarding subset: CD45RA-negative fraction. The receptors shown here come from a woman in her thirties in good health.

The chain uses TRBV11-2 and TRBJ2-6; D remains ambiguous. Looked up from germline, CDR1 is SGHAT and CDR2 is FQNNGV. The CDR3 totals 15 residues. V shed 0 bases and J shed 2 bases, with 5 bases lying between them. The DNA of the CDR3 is TGTGCCAGCAGCTTAGAGGGCGCTGGGGCCAACGTCCTGACTTTC. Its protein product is CASSLEGAGANVLTF. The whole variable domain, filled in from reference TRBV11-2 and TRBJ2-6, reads EAGVAQSPRYKIIEKRQSVAFWCNPISGHATLYWYQQILGQGPKLLIQFQNNGVVDDSQLPKDRFSAERLKGVDSTLKIQPAKLEDSAVYLCASSLEGAGANVLTFGAGSRLTVL.

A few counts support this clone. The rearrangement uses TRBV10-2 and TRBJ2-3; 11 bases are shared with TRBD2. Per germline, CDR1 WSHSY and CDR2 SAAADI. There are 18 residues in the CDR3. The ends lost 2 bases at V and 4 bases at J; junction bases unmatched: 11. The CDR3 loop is CASSEAGTSGSYADTQYF. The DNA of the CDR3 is TGCGCCAGCAGTGAGGCGGGAACTAGCGGGAGTTATGCAGATACGCAGTATTTT.

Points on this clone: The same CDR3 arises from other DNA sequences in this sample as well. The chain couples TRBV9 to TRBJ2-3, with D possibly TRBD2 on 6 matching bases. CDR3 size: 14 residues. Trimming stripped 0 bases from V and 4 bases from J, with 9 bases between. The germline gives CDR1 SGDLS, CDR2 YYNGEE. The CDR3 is CASSVVGEADTQYF. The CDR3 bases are TGTGCCAGCAGCGTAGTCGGGGAGGCAGATACGCAGTATTTT.

For the CDR3, the DNA is TGTGCCAGCAGCACCCGGACTAGCATCCCGCCGGGTACGCAGTATTTT. Its translation is CASSTRTSIPPGTQYF. The chain has TRBV9 and TRBJ2-3; 8 nucleotides match TRBD2. Germline V gives CDR1 SGDLS, CDR2 YYNGEE. The CDR3 extends over 16 amino acids. With 4 bases clipped from V and 8 bases from J, the junction kept 15 bases outside the gene matches.

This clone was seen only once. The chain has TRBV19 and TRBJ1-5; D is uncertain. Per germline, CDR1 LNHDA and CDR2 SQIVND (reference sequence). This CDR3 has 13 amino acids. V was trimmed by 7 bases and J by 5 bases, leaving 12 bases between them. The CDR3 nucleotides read TGTGCCAGTAATGCCGATTATTATCAGCCCCAGCATTTT. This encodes CASNADYYQPQHF.

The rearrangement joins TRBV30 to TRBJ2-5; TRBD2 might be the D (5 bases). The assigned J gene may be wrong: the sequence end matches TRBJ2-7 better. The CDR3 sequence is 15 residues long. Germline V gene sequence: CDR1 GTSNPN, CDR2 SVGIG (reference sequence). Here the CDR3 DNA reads TGTGCCTGGAGTGTACTTGAGGGTACATCCTACGAGCAGTACTTC. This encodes CAWSVLEGTSYEQYF.

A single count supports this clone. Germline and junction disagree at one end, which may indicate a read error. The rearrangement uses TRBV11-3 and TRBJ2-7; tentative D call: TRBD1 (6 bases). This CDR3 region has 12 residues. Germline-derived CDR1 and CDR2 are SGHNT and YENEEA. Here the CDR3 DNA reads TGTGCCAGCAGCCTACAGCATCCGGGACATCTCTTC. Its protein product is CASSLQHPGHLF.

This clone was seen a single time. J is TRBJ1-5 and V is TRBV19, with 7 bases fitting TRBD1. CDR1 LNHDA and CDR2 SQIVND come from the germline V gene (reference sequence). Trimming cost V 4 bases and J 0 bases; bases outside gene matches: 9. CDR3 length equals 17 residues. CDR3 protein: CASSTLVGQYSNQPQHF. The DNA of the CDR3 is TGTGCCAGTAGTACCCTCGTGGGACAGTATAGCAATCAGCCCCAGCATTTT.

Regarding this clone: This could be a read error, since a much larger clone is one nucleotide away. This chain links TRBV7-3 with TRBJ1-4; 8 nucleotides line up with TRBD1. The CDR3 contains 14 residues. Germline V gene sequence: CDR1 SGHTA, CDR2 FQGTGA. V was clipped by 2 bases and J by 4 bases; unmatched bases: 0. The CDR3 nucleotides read TGTGCCAGCAGCTTAGACAGGGGTAATGAAAAACTGTTTTTT. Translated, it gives CASSLDRGNEKLFF. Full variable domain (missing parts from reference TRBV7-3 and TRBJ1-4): GAGVSQTPSNKVTEKGKYVELRCDPISGHTALYWYRQSLGQGPEFLIYFQGTGAADDSGLPNDRFFAVRPEGSVSTLKIQRTERGDSAVYLCASSLDRGNEKLFFGSGTQLSVL.

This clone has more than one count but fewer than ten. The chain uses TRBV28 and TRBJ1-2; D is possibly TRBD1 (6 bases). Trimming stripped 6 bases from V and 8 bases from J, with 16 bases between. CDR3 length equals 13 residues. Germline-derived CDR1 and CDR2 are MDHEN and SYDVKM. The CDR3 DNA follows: TGTGCCAGCAGCCTTAGACAGGAATGGGGCTACACCTTC. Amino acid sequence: CASSLRQEWGYTF.

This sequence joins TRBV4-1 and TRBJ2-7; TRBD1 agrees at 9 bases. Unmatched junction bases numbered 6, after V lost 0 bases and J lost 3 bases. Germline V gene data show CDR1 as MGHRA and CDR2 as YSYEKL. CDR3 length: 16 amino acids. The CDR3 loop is CASSQDPGQGRYEQYF. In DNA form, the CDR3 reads TGCGCCAGCAGCCAAGATCCGGGACAGGGTCGCTACGAGCAGTACTTC.

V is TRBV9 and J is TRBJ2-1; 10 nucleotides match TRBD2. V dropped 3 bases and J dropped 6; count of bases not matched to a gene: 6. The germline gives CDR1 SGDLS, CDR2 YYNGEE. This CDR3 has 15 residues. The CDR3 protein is CASSAQAGGPNEQFF. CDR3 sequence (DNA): TGTGCCAGCAGCGCACAAGCGGGAGGGCCCAATGAGCAGTTCTTC.

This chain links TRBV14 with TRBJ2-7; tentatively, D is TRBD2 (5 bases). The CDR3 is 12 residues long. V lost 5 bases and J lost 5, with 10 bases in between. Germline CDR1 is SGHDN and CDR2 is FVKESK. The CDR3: CASSGSFHEQYF. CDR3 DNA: TGTGCCAGCAGCGGGAGCTTCCACGAGCAGTACTTC.

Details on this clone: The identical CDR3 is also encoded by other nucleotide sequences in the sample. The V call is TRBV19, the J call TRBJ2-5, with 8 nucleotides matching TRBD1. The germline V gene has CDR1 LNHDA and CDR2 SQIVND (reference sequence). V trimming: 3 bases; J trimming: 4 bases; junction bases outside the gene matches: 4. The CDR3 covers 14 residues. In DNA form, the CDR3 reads TGTGCCAGTAGTATCCAGGGGGCAGGAGAGACCCAGTACTTC. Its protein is CASSIQGAGETQYF.

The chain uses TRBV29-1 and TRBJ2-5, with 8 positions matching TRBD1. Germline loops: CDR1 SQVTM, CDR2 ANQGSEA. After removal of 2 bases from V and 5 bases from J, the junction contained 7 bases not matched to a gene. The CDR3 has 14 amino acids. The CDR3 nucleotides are TGCAGCGTTGAAACGCCAGGGGGCACGGAGACCCAGTACTTC. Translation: CSVETPGGTETQYF.

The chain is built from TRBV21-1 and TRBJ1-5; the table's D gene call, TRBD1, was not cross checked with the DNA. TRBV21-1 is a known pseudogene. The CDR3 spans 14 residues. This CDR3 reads CASSIGQSNQPQHF. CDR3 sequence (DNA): TGTGCCAGCAGTATTGGACAGAGCAATCAGCCCCAGCATTTT.

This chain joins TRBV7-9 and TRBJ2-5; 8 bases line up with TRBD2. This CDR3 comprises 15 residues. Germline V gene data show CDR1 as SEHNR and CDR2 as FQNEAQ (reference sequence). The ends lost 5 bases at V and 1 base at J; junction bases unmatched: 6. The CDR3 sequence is CASSRIAGFQETQYF. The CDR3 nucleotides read TGTGCCAGCAGCCGTATAGCGGGATTCCAAGAGACCCAGTACTTC.

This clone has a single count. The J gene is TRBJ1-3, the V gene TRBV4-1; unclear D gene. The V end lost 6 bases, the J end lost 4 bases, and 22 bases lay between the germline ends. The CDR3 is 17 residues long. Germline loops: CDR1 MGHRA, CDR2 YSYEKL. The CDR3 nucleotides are TGCGCCAGCAGTCCAAACGGCGCCGGGAACCTGGGAAACACCATATATTTT. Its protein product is CASSPNGAGNLGNTIYF.

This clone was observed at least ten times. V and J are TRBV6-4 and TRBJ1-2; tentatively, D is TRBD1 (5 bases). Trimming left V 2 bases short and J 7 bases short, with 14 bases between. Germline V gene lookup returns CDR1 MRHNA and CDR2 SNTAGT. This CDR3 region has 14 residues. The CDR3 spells CASSDRGRGGGYTF. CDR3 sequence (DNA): TGTGCCAGCAGTGACAGGGGTCGCGGCGGTGGCTACACCTTC.